This T cell receptor (beta chain) derives from a study of cytomegalovirus exposure and HLA in healthy donors. Overall study: From donors who were HLA-typed, an early data release held 75 million to 85 million unique TCRs.

The germline V gene encodes CDR1 SGHDT and CDR2 YYEEEE. The CDR3 runs 16 residues. V was clipped by 4 bases and J by 0 bases; unmatched bases: 8. A remark on this clone: Its matching antigen is unknown.

Amplification used 60 Vbeta primers and 13 Jbeta primers. TCRdb keeps only in-frame clones here, not all; method: immunoSEQ multiplex PCR. The top ten clones hold about 5.3% of a sample with about 110,000 clones, just under 80% of them seen once. The study's findings and limits: The authors reported that TCR beta sequences could predict HLA-A and HLA-B alleles. These predictions were accurate for most subjects in the first cohort.

The origin of this receptor is a male donor in good health and CMV-seronegative. This rearrangement joins TRBV5-6 to TRBJ2-3, with 7 nucleotides matching TRBD2. Sequencing input: PBMCs. The CDR3 coding sequence is TGTGCCAGCAGCCTGCGCATCGGGGGGAGCACAGATACGCAGTATTTT. It translates to CASSLRIGGSTDTQYF. Full variable domain (rest looked up from reference TRBV5-6 and TRBJ2-3): DAGVTQSPTHLIKTRGQQVTLRCSPKSGHDTVSWYQQALGQGPQFIFQYYEEEERQRGNFPDRFSGHQFPNYSSELNVNALLLGDSALYLCASSLRIGGSTDTQYFGPGTRLTVL.